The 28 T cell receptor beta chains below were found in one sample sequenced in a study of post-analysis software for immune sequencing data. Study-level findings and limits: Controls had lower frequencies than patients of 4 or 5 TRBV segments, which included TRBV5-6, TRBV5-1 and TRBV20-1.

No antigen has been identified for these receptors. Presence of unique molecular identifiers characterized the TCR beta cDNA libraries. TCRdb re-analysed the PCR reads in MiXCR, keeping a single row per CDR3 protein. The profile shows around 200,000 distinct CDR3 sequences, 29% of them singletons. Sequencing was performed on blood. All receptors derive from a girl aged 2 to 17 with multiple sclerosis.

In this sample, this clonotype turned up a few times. CDR3 nucleotide sequence: TGTGCCTGGAGTGAATGGACAGGGGGCGACTATGGCTACACCTTC. Translated: CAWSEWTGGDYGYTF. The V call is TRBV30, the J call TRBJ1-2; TRBD1 matches at 11 bases. The CDR3 is 15 residues long. CDR1 is GTSNPN, CDR2 SVGIG, per germline (reference sequence). V was clipped by 1 base and J by 3 bases; unmatched bases: 4.

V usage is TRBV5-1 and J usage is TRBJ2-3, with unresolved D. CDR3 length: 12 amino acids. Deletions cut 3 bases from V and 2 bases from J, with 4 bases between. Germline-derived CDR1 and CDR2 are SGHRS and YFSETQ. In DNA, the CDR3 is TGCGCCAGCAGCTCCCCCACAGATACGCAGTATTTT. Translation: CASSSPTDTQYF.

The CDR3 region has the DNA TGTGCCAGTATCACCGGGACAGGGGGATACGAGCAGTACTTC. It translates to CASITGTGGYEQYF. This chain uses TRBV28 with TRBJ2-7; 11 nucleotides align to TRBD1. The CDR3 totals 14 residues. The junction had 8 bases not matched to a gene; V was cut back by 9 bases and J by 4 bases. Per the germline V gene, CDR1 is MDHEN and CDR2 is SYDVKM.

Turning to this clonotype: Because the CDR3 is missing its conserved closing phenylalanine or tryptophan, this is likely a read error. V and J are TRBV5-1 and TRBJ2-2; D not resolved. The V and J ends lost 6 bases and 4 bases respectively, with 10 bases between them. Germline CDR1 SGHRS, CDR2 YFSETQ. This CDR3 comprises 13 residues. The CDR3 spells CASNSVATGELFC. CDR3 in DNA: TGCGCCAGCAATTCGGTCGCCACCGGGGAGCTGTTTTGT.

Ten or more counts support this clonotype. Written as DNA, the CDR3 is TGTGCCAGCAGTTTACGTTCGGAAGAGACCCAGTACTTC. Its protein is CASSLRSEETQYF. This chain joins TRBV27 and TRBJ2-5, with D unclear. This CDR3 region has 13 residues. V lost 2 bases to trimming and J lost 3 bases, with 7 bases between them. The germline V gene encodes CDR1 MNHEY and CDR2 SMNVEV (reference sequence).

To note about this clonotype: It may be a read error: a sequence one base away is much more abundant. The CDR3 loop is CASSWGLAGESDEQYF. The CDR3 DNA reads TGTGCCAGCAGTTGGGGACTAGCGGGGGAGAGCGATGAGCAGTACTTC. The chain combines TRBV28 with TRBJ2-5; 14 bases fit TRBD2. CDR1 MDHEN and CDR2 SYDVKM come from the germline V gene. V was clipped by 4 bases and J by 11 bases; unmatched bases: 12. This CDR3 is built from 16 residues.

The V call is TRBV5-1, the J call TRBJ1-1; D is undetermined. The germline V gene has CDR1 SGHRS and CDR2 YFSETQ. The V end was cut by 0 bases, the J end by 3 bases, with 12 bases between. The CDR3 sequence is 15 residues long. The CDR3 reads CASSLARGLDTEAFF. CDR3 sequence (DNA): TGCGCCAGCAGCTTGGCCCGCGGATTGGACACTGAAGCTTTCTTT.

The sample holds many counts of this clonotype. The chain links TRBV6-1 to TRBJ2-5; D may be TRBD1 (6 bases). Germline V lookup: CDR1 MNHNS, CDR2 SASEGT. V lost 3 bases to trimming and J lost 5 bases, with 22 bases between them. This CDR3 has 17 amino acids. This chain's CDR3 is CASSDPGRGLLWETQYF. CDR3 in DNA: TGTGCCAGCAGTGACCCTGGCAGGGGTTTGTTGTGGGAGACCCAGTACTTC.

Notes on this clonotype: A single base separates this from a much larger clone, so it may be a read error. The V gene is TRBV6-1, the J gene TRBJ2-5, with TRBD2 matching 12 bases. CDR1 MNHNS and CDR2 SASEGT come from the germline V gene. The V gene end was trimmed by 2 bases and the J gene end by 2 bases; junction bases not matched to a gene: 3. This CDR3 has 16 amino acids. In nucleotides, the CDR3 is TGTGCCAGCAGTGAACTAGCGGGGGGGGTACAAGAGACCCAGTACTTC. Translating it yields CASSELAGGVQETQYF.

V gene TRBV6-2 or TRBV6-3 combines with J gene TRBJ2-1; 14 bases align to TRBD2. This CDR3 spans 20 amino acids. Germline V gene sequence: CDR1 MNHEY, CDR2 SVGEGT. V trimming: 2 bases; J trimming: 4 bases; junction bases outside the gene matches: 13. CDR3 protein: CASSYPGLAGGPILYNEQFF. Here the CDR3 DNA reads TGTGCCAGCAGTTACCCCGGACTAGCGGGGGGACCAATCCTTTACAATGAGCAGTTCTTC.

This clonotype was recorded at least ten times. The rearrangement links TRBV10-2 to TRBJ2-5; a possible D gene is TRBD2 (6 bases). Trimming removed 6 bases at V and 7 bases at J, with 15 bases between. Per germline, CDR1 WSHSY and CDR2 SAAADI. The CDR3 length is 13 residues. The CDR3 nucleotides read TGCGCCAGCAGCGGGGACTTTGGGGGGACCCAGTACTTC. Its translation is CASSGDFGGTQYF.

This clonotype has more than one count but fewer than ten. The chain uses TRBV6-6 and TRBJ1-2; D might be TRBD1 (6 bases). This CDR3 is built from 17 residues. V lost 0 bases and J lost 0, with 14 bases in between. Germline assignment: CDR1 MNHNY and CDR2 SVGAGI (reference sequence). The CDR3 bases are TGTGCCAGCAGTTACTCCGGGGGCCAGCGAGCTAACTATGGCTACACCTTC. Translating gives CASSYSGGQRANYGYTF.

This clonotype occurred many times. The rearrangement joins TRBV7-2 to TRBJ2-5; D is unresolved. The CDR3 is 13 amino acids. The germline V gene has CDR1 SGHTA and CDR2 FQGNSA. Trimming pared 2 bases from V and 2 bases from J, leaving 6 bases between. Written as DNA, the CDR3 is TGTGCCAGCAGCTTATCCAGACAAGAGACCCAGTACTTC. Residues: CASSLSRQETQYF.

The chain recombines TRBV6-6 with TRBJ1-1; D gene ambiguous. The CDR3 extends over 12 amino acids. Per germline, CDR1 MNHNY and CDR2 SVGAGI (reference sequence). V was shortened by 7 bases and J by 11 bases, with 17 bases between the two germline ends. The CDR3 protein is CASTSEAKVAFF. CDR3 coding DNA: TGTGCCAGCACCAGCGAGGCTAAAGTGGCTTTCTTT.

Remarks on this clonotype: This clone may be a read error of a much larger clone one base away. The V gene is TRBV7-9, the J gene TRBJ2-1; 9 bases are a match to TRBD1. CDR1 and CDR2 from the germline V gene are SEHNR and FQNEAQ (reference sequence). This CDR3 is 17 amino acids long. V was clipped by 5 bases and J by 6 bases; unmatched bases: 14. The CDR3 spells CASSISPSRDRANEQFF. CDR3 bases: TGTGCCAGCAGCATCTCACCATCAAGGGACAGGGCCAATGAGCAGTTCTTC.

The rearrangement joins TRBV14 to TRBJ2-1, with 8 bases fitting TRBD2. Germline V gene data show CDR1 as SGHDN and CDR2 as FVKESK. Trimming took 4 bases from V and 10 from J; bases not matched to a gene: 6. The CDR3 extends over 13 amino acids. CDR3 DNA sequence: TGTGCCAGCAGCCTAGCGGGGACCTACGAGCAGTTCTTC. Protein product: CASSLAGTYEQFF.

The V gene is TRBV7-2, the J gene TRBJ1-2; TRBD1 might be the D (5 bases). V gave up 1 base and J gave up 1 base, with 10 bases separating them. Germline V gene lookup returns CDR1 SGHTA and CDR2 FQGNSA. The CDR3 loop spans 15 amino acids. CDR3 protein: CASSLGGGNNYGYTF. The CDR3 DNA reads TGTGCCAGCAGCTTAGGTGGGGGAAATAACTATGGCTACACCTTC.

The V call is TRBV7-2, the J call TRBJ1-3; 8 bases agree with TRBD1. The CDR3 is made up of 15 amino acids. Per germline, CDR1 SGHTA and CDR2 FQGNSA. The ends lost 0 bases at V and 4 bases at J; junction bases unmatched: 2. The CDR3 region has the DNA TGTGCCAGCAGCTTAGCTTGGACAGGGGGAAACACCATATATTTT. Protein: CASSLAWTGGNTIYF.

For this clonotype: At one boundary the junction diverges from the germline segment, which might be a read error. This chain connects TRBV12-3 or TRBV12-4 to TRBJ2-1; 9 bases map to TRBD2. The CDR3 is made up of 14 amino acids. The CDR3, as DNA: TGCGCCAGCACTCTGGTAGCGGGAGCCAATGAGCAGTTCTTC. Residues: CASTLVAGANEQFF.

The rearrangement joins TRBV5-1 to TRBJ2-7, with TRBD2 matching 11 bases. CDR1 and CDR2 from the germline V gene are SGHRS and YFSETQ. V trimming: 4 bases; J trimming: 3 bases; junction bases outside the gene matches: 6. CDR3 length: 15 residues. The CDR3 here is CASSHGTSGFYEQYF. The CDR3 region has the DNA TGCGCCAGCAGCCACGGGACTAGCGGATTCTACGAGCAGTACTTC.

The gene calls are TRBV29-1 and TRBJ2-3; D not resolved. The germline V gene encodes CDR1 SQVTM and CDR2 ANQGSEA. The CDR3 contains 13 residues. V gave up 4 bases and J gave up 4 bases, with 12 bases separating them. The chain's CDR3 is CSVVGSAADTQYF. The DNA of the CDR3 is TGCAGCGTTGTGGGTTCCGCGGCAGATACGCAGTATTTT.

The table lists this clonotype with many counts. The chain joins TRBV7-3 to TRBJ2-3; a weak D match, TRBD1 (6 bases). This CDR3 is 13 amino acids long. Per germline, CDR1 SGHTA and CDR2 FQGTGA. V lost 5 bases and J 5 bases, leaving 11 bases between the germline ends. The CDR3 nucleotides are TGTGCCAGCAGCATTACAGGGAAAGATACGCAGTATTTT. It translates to CASSITGKDTQYF.

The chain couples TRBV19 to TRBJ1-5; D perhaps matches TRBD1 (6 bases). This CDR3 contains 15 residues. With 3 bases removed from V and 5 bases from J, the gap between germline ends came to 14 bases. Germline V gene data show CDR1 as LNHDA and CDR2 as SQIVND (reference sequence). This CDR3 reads CASSIYRVKDQPQHF. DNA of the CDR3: TGTGCCAGTAGTATTTACAGGGTAAAGGATCAGCCCCAGCATTTT.

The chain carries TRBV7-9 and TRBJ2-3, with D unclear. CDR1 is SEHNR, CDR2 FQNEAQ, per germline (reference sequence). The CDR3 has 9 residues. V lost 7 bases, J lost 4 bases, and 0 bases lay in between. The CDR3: CASTDTQYF. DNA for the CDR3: TGTGCCAGCACAGATACGCAGTATTTT.

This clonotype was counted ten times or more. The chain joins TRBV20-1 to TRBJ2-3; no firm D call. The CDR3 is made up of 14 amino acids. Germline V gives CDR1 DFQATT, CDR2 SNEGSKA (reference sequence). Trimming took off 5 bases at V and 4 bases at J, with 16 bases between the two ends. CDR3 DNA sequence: TGCAGTGCTCCGCGCACAGTTTATGCAGATACGCAGTATTTT. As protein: CSAPRTVYADTQYF.

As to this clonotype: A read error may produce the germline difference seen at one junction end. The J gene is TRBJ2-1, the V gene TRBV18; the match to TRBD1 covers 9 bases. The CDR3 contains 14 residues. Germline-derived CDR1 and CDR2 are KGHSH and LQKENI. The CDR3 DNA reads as TGTGCCAACTCACCTAGGACAGGGGACAATGAGCAGTTCTTC. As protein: CANSPRTGDNEQFF.

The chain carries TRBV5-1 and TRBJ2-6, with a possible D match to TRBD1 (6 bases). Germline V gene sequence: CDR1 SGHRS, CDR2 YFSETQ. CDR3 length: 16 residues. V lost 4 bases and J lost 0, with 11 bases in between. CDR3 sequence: CASSGTGYSGANVLTF. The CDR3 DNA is TGCGCCAGCAGCGGAACAGGGTACTCTGGGGCCAACGTCCTGACTTTC.

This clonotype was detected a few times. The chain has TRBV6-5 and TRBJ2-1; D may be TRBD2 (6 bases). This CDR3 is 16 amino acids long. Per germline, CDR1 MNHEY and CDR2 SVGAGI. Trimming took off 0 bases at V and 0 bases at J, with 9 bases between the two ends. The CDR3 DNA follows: TGTGCCAGCAGTTACTCGGTCGGGAGCTCCTACAATGAGCAGTTCTTC. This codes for CASSYSVGSSYNEQFF.